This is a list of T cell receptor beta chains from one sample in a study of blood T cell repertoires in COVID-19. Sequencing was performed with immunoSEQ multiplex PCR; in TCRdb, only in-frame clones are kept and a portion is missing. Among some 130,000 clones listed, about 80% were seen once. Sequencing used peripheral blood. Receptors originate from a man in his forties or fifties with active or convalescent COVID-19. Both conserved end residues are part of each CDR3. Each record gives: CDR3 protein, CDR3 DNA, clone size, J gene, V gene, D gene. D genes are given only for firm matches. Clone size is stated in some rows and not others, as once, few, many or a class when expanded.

CASSPLGGDTQYF	TGTGCCAGCTCACCCCTCGGGGGAGATACGCAGTATTTT	.	TRBJ2-3	TRBV18	.
CASSVELNSRSGNTIYF	TGTGCCAGCAGCGTAGAACTCAACAGCCGCTCTGGAAACACCATATATTTT	.	TRBJ1-3	TRBV9	.
CASRQDRSTGELFF	TGCGCCAGCAGACAGGACAGGAGCACCGGGGAGCTGTTTTTT	.	TRBJ2-2	TRBV5-1	TRBD1
CASSVVGQSTGELFF	TGTGCCAGCAGCGTAGTGGGACAGAGCACCGGGGAGCTGTTTTTT	once	TRBJ2-2	TRBV9	TRBD1
CASSPQTVNTEAFF	TGTGCCAGCAGTCCCCAGACAGTAAACACTGAAGCTTTCTTT	.	TRBJ1-1	TRBV27	.
CASSPDRGIYSGELFF	TGTGCCAGCAGCCCTGACAGGGGGATTTACTCCGGGGAGCTGTTTTTT	once	TRBJ2-2	TRBV5-5	TRBD1
CATSTRDRGDEKLFF	TGTGCCACCAGCACGCGGGACAGAGGGGATGAAAAACTGTTTTTT	.	TRBJ1-4	TRBV15	TRBD1
CASSLGVGQGRHEQYF	TGTGCCAGCAGCTTAGGAGTGGGACAGGGTCGTCACGAGCAGTACTTC	.	TRBJ2-7	TRBV7-2	TRBD1
CASIGRRAPLHF	TGCGCCAGCATTGGGAGGAGGGCACCCCTCCACTTT	.	TRBJ1-6	TRBV10-1	.
CSVAGGHSGNTIYF	TGCAGCGTTGCGGGGGGACACTCTGGAAACACCATATATTTT	.	TRBJ1-3	TRBV29-1	.
CASSRIGKRGGRETQYF	TGTGCCAGCAGCCGCATTGGCAAGCGGGGGGGCCGAGAGACCCAGTACTTC	once	TRBJ2-5	TRBV7-9	TRBD2
CASSFQENQPQHF	TGTGCCAGCAGCTTTCAGGAAAATCAGCCCCAGCATTTT	.	TRBJ1-5	TRBV7-2	.
CASSQQGGGYTF	TGTGCCAGCAGCCAACAGGGGGGAGGCTACACCTTC	.	TRBJ1-2	TRBV3-1/TRBV3-2	TRBD1
CATSDLVTGVLGELFF	TGTGCCACCAGTGATTTGGTTACAGGGGTCCTCGGGGAGCTGTTTTTT	.	TRBJ2-2	TRBV24-1	TRBD1
CASSYGGVVNSPLHF	TGTGCCAGCAGTTATGGGGGCGTAGTAAATTCACCCCTCCACTTT	few	TRBJ1-6	TRBV6-5	.
CASSSLETQYF	TGTGCCAGCAGTTCACTAGAGACCCAGTACTTC	.	TRBJ2-5	TRBV12-3/TRBV12-4	.
CASSLAPTYEQYF	TGTGCCAGCAGTCTAGCCCCAACCTACGAGCAGTACTTC	.	TRBJ2-7	TRBV27	.
CATSGGQGETIYF	TGTGCCACCAGCGGAGGACAGGGGGAGACCATATATTTT	.	TRBJ1-3	TRBV15	TRBD1
CATSRDGGSTEAFF	TGTGCCACCAGCAGAGATGGCGGTAGCACTGAAGCTTTCTTT	few	TRBJ1-1	TRBV15	.
CASSYKTGGESEQYF	TGTGCCAGCAGCTACAAGACGGGAGGAGAGTCCGAGCAGTACTTC	few	TRBJ2-7	TRBV7-9	TRBD2
CASGPGQGVYNEQFF	TGTGCTAGTGGTCCGGGACAGGGGGTTTACAATGAGCAGTTCTTC	.	TRBJ2-1	TRBV12-5	TRBD1
CASMAGADNYGYTF	TGTGCCAGCATGGCAGGGGCGGATAACTATGGCTACACCTTC	.	TRBJ1-2	TRBV6-5	.
CASQQGPYTEAFF	TGTGCCAGCCAACAGGGGCCCTACACTGAAGCTTTCTTT	.	TRBJ1-1	TRBV9	TRBD1
CASSPWTGSIQPQHF	TGTGCCAGCAGCCCCTGGACAGGGTCGATCCAGCCCCAGCATTTT	.	TRBJ1-5	TRBV7-2	TRBD1
CASSSSWTGDYGYTF	TGTGCCAGCAGCTCATCCTGGACAGGGGATTATGGCTACACCTTC	.	TRBJ1-2	TRBV7-9	TRBD1
CASSLGQPNEKLFF	TGTGCCAGCAGCTTAGGACAGCCTAATGAAAAACTGTTTTTT	.	TRBJ1-4	TRBV7-9	.
CASSGNTGVEKLFF	TGTGCCAGCAGCGGGAACACAGGGGTTGAAAAACTGTTTTTT	.	TRBJ1-4	TRBV9	TRBD1
CASSSETGPQQPQHF	TGTGCCAGCAGCTCAGAGACAGGCCCTCAGCAGCCCCAGCATTTT	.	TRBJ1-5	TRBV2	.
CASSEDGDIQPQHF	TGTGCCAGCTCCGAAGACGGGGATATTCAGCCCCAGCATTTT	.	TRBJ1-5	TRBV7-9	.
CASRGTGPNTEAFF	TGTGCCAGCAGAGGGACAGGGCCTAACACTGAAGCTTTCTTT	.	TRBJ1-1	TRBV2	TRBD1
CASSTLAGRTGELFF	TGTGCCAGCAGTACACTAGCGGGGAGGACCGGGGAGCTGTTTTTT	.	TRBJ2-2	TRBV6-5	TRBD2
CASSFGGGAWETQYF	TGTGCCAGCAGCTTTGGCGGGGGGGCCTGGGAGACCCAGTACTTC	.	TRBJ2-5	TRBV7-6	TRBD2
CASSLAVNNEQFF	TGCGCCAGCAGCTTGGCAGTAAACAATGAGCAGTTCTTC	.	TRBJ2-1	TRBV5-1	.
CASSLREGEKLFF	TGTGCCAGTAGCCTCAGGGAAGGTGAAAAACTGTTTTTT	.	TRBJ1-4	TRBV19	.
CASSPRTSVGTDTQYF	TGTGCCAGCAGCCCACGGACTAGCGTAGGCACAGATACGCAGTATTTT	.	TRBJ2-3	TRBV9	TRBD2
CASSPGARGSSGNTIYF	TGTGCCAGCTCACCTGGGGCAAGGGGGTCCTCTGGAAACACCATATATTTT	.	TRBJ1-3	TRBV18	.
CASSSGRPYGYTF	TGTGCCAGCAGTTCCGGCAGGCCCTATGGCTACACCTTC	.	TRBJ1-2	TRBV6-5	.
CASSTIRGLQPQHF	TGTGCCAGCAGCACTATTAGGGGTCTTCAGCCCCAGCATTTT	once	TRBJ1-5	TRBV11-2	.
CASSHLGQAAKQETQYF	TGTGCCAGCAGCCACCTCGGGCAAGCGGCGAAGCAAGAGACCCAGTACTTC	few	TRBJ2-5	TRBV3-1/TRBV3-2	.
CAWSKGATEAFF	TGTGCCTGGAGTAAGGGGGCTACTGAAGCTTTCTTT	once	TRBJ1-1	TRBV30	TRBD1
CASSPPRKGTGLSTEAFF	TGTGCCAGCTCACCACCGCGTAAGGGGACTGGATTAAGCACTGAAGCTTTCTTT	.	TRBJ1-1	TRBV18	.
CASSLTGSAGELFF	TGTGCCAGCAGCTTGACAGGGTCGGCCGGGGAGCTGTTTTTT	.	TRBJ2-2	TRBV7-9	TRBD1
CASSLAQGEGYTF	TGCGCCAGCAGCTTGGCCCAGGGTGAAGGCTACACCTTC	.	TRBJ1-2	TRBV5-1	.
CASSHGQGYTGELFF	TGTGCCAGCAGCCACGGCCAGGGGTACACCGGGGAGCTGTTTTTT	.	TRBJ2-2	TRBV14	.
CASGDRVVVYEQYF	TGTGCCAGCGGGGACAGGGTCGTTGTGTACGAGCAGTACTTC	.	TRBJ2-7	TRBV10-3	TRBD1
CASSEDGGSSGNTIYF	TGCGCCAGCAGTGAGGACGGAGGTTCCTCTGGAAACACCATATATTTT	.	TRBJ1-3	TRBV10-1	.